These 14 T cell receptor beta chains came from one sample sequenced in a study of cytomegalovirus exposure and HLA in healthy donors. The data were produced by immunoSEQ multiplex PCR, yet TCRdb's version contains in-frame clones alone and is incomplete. The sample shows around 90,000 clones, roughly 83% of them seen only once. Sequenced material: PBMCs. The receptor set was obtained from a woman aged 18-29 years in good health and CMV-seropositive.

The rearrangement uses TRBV28 and TRBJ1-2; TRBD1 is a possible D gene (5 bases). Trimming removed 8 bases at V and 7 bases at J, with 11 bases between. From germline, CDR1 is MDHEN and CDR2 SYDVKM. The CDR3 has 11 residues. The CDR3 loop reads CASGAAFGYTF. The CDR3 coding sequence is TGTGCCAGCGGGGCGGCTTTTGGCTACACCTTC.

The chain is built from TRBV6-1 and TRBJ1-5; 9 bases match TRBD1. The CDR3 is made up of 17 amino acids. Losses at the gene ends were 1 base for V and 7 bases for J; bases not matched to a gene: 11. The V gene's germline CDR1 is MNHNS and CDR2 SASEGT. The CDR3 region is CASSEGPRTGVDQPQHF. In nucleotides, the CDR3 is TGTGCCAGCAGTGAAGGCCCAAGGACAGGGGTTGACCAGCCCCAGCATTTT.

This sequence joins TRBV9 and TRBJ1-5; D remains ambiguous. The CDR3 extends over 15 amino acids. The V gene's germline CDR1 is SGDLS and CDR2 YYNGEE. The V end was cut by 4 bases, the J end by 0 bases, with 11 bases between. This CDR3 reads CASSLAGGSNQPQHF. CDR3 DNA sequence: TGTGCCAGCAGCTTAGCGGGTGGTAGCAATCAGCCCCAGCATTTT.

This clone was seen a handful of times. The chain carries TRBV6-1 and TRBJ2-7; no clear D. CDR1 and CDR2 (germline): MNHNS, SASEGT. Trimming left V 2 bases short and J 2 bases short, with 4 bases between. This CDR3 comprises 12 residues. CDR3 nucleotide sequence: TGTGCCAGCAGTGAAACAGCCTACGAGCAGTACTTC. It encodes CASSETAYEQYF.

As DNA, the CDR3 is TGTGCCAGCAGTGAACCCGGGACTAGCTCATACGAGCAGTACTTC. It encodes CASSEPGTSSYEQYF. This chain links TRBV25-1 with TRBJ2-7; TRBD2 matches at 9 bases. CDR1 and CDR2 from the germline V gene are MGHDK and SYGVNS. With V trimmed by 2 bases and J by 4 bases, 6 bases remained unmatched. The CDR3 has 15 residues.

The chain has TRBV4-2 and TRBJ1-1; tentatively, D is TRBD1 (6 bases). The V end lost 0 bases, the J end lost 3 bases, and 11 bases lay between the germline ends. CDR3 size: 15 residues. CDR1 is LGHNA and CDR2 is YNFKEQ in the germline V gene. DNA of the CDR3: TGTGCCAGCAGCCAAGATTTAGGGGGGGACACTGAAGCTTTCTTT. It yields the protein CASSQDLGGDTEAFF.

The chain has TRBV28 and TRBJ1-2, with 10 bases identical to TRBD1. With 7 bases clipped from V and 3 bases from J, the junction kept 5 bases outside the gene matches. This CDR3 region has 14 residues. CDR1 MDHEN and CDR2 SYDVKM come from the germline V gene. The CDR3 loop reads CASKTGTGDYGYTF. CDR3 coding DNA: TGTGCCAGCAAAACCGGGACAGGGGACTATGGCTACACCTTC.

The chain has TRBV4-1 and TRBJ2-1; 10 bases map to TRBD2. CDR3 length: 16 residues. V lost 2 bases, J lost 2 bases, and 3 bases stayed unmatched. Germline V lookup: CDR1 MGHRA, CDR2 YSYEKL. The CDR3 is CASSQTSGGAYNEQFF. The CDR3 nucleotides are TGCGCCAGCAGCCAAACCAGCGGGGGGGCCTACAATGAGCAGTTCTTC.

This chain connects TRBV14 to TRBJ2-6; D might be TRBD1 (6 bases). Germline V gene lookup returns CDR1 SGHDN and CDR2 FVKESK. The ends were cut back, 0 bases at V and 0 bases at J, with 21 bases in the middle. This CDR3 contains 21 residues. CDR3 nucleotide sequence: TGTGCCAGCAGCCAAGAAGCCCACGGAGACAGGCAAACCTCTGGGGCCAACGTCCTGACTTTC. It is translated as CASSQEAHGDRQTSGANVLTF.

V gene TRBV5-1 combines with J gene TRBJ1-5; 7 bases are shared with TRBD1. Germline loops: CDR1 SGHRS, CDR2 YFSETQ. The CDR3 has 14 residues. With 0 bases clipped from V and 5 bases from J, the junction kept 2 bases outside the gene matches. CDR3 nucleotide sequence: TGCGCCAGCAGCTTGGAAGGGGGCCATCAGCCCCAGCATTTT. It translates to CASSLEGGHQPQHF.

The chain couples TRBV6-5 to TRBJ1-5, with TRBD1 matching 7 bases. Losses at the gene ends were 6 bases for V and 4 bases for J; bases not matched to a gene: 9. Germline CDR1 and CDR2: MNHEY and SVGAGI. CDR3 length: 15 amino acids. The CDR3 reads CASRRKGAGNQPQHF. CDR3 nucleotide sequence: TGTGCCAGCAGGAGAAAGGGGGCTGGGAATCAGCCCCAGCATTTT.

This chain links TRBV27 with TRBJ2-7; 8 bases match TRBD1. This CDR3 has 13 amino acids. Germline values: CDR1 MNHEY, CDR2 SMNVEV (reference sequence). V lost 5 bases, J lost 7 bases, and 7 bases stayed unmatched. Here the CDR3 DNA reads TGTGCCAGCAGTCACAACAGGGGGAGTGAGCAGTACTTC. It encodes CASSHNRGSEQYF.

The V gene is TRBV9, the J gene TRBJ2-3; D is perhaps TRBD2 (7 bases). The CDR3 totals 16 residues. Germline V gene data show CDR1 as SGDLS and CDR2 as YYNGEE. Trimming removed 3 bases at V and 4 bases at J, with 18 bases between. CDR3 sequence (DNA): TGTGCCAGCAGCGCCATCCTCGGGGGGCGCGCAGATACGCAGTATTTT. It translates to CASSAILGGRADTQYF.

The chain links TRBV5-1 to TRBJ2-7; 10 nucleotides agree with TRBD2. This CDR3 has 16 amino acids. CDR1 and CDR2 from the germline V gene are SGHRS and YFSETQ. The junction had 5 bases not matched to a gene; V was cut back by 1 base and J by 1 base. CDR3: CASSLIMTSGSYEQYF. As DNA, the CDR3 is TGCGCCAGCAGCTTGATAATGACTAGCGGGTCCTACGAGCAGTACTTC.